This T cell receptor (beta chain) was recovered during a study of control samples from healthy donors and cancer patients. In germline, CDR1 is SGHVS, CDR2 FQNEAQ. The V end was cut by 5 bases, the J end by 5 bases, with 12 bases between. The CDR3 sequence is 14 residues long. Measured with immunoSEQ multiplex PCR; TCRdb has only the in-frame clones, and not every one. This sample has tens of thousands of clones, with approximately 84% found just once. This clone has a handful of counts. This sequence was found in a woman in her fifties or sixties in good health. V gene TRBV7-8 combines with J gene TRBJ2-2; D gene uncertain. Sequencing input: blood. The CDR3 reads CASSQWGSTGELFF. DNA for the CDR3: TGTGCCAGCAGCCAATGGGGTAGTACCGGGGAGCTGTTTTTT.